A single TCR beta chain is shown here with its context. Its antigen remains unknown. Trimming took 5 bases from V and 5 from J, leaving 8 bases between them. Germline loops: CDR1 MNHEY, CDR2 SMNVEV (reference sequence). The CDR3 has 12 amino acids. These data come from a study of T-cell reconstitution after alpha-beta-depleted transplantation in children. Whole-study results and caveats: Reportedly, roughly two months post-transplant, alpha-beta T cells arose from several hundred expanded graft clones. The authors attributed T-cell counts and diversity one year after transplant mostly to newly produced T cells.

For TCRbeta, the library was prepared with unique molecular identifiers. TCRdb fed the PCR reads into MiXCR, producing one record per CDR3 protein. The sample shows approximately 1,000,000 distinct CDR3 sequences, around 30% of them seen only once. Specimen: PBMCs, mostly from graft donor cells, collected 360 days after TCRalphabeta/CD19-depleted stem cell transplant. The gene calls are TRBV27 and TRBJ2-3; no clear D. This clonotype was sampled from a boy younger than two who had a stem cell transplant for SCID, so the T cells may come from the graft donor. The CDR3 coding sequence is TGTGCCAGCAGTACCTTCCTAGATACGCAGTATTTT. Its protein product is CASSTFLDTQYF.